This T cell receptor (beta chain) appears in the sequencing data of a study of blood T cell repertoires in COVID-19. Whole-study context: T cells, B-cell-depleted T cells, or PBMCs supplied cDNA or gDNA.

Original handling: By means of reference gene primer amplification, nucleated cell counts were estimated. Assay used: immunoSEQ multiplex PCR; TCRdb lists only in-frame clones, some missing. V, J and clone size were drawn from that table, and D and trimming were deduced from the DNA. The table lists some 73,000 clones, approximately 92% of them singletons. Germline loops: CDR1 MNHNS, CDR2 SASEGT. CDR3 length equals 15 residues. The V end lost 0 bases, the J end lost 0 bases, and 9 bases lay between the germline ends. The receptor comes from a human donor in a cohort sampled during active COVID-19. Sequencing was performed on peripheral blood. This chain connects TRBV6-1 to TRBJ2-7, with a tentative D call TRBD2 (6 bases). CDR3 sequence reads: CASSEAGTSSYEQYF. The DNA of the CDR3 is TGTGCCAGCAGTGAAGCCGGGACTTCCTCCTACGAGCAGTACTTC.